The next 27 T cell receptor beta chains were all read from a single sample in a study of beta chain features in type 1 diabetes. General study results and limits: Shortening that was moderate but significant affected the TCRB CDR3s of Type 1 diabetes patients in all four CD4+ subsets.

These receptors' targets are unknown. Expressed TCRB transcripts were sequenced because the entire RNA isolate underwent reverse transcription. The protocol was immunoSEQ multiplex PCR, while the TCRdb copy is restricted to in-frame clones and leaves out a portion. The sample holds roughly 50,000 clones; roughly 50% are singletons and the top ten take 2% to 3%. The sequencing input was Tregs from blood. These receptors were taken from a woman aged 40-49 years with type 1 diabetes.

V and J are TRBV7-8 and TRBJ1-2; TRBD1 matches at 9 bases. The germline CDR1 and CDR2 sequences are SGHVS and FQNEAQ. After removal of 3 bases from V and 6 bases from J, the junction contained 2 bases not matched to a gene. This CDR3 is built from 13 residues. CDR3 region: CASSLDRGHGYTF. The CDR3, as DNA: TGTGCCAGCAGCTTGGACAGGGGCCATGGCTACACCTTC.

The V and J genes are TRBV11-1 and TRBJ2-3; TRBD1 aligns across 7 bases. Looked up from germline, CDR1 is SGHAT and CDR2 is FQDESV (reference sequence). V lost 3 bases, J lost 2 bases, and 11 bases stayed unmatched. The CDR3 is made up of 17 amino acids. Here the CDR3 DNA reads TGTGCCAGCAGCTTGTACCAACAGGGGCTGCTCACAGATACGCAGTATTTT. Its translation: CASSLYQQGLLTDTQYF. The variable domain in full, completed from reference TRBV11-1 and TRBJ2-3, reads EAEVAQSPRYKITEKSQAVAFWCDPISGHATLYWYRQILGQGPELLVQFQDESVVDDSQLPKDRFSAERLKGVDSTLKIQPAELGDSAMYLCASSLYQQGLLTDTQYFGPGTRLTVL.

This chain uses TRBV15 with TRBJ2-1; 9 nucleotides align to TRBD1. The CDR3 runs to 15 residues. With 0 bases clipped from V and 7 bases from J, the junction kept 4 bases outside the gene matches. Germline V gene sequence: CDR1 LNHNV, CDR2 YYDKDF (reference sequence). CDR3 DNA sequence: TGTGCCACCAGCAGAGAAGGGACAGGGCGAAATGAGCAGTTCTTC. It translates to CATSREGTGRNEQFF.

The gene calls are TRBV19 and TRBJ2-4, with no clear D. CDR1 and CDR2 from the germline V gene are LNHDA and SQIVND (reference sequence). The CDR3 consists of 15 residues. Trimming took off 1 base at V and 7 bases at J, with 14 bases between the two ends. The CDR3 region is CASSIGAHPTNIQYF. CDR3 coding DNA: TGTGCCAGTAGTATAGGGGCCCACCCGACCAACATTCAGTACTTC. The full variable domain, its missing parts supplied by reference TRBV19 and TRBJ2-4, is DGGITQSPKYLFRKEGQNVTLSCEQNLNHDAMYWYRQDPGQGLRLIYYSQIVNDFQKGDIAEGYSVSREKKESFPLTVTSAQKNPTAFYLCASSIGAHPTNIQYFGAGTRLSVL.

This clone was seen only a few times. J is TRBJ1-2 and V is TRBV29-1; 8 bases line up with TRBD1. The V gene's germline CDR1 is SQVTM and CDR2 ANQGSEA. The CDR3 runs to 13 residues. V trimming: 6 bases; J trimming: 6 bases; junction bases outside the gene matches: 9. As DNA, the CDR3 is TGCAGCGTGAGTTATCAGGGGGCGCATGGCTACACCTTC. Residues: CSVSYQGAHGYTF.

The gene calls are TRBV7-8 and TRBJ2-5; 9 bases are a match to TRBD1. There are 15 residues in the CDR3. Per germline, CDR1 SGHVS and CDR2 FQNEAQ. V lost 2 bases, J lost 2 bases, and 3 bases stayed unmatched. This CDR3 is CASSLFGTGQETQYF. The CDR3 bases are TGTGCCAGCAGCTTATTCGGGACAGGGCAAGAGACCCAGTACTTC.

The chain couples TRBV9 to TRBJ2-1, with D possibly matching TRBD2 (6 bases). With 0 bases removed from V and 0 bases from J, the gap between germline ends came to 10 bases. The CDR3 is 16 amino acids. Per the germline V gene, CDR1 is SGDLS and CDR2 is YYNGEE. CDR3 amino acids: CASSVGVGGSYNEQFF. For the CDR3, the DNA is TGTGCCAGCAGCGTAGGAGTGGGAGGCTCCTACAATGAGCAGTTCTTC.

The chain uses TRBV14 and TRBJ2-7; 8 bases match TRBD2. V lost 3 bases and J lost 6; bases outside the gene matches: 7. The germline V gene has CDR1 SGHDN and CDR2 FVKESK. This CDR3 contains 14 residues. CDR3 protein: CASSQSGTRGEQYF. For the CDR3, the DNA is TGTGCCAGCAGCCAGTCCGGGACTAGAGGCGAGCAGTACTTC.

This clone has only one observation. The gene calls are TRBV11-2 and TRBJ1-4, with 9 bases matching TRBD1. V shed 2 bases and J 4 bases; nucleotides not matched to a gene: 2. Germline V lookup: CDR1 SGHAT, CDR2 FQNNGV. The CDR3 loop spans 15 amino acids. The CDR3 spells CASSLRDRDNEKLFF. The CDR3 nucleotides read TGTGCCAGCAGCTTAAGGGACAGGGATAATGAAAAACTGTTTTTT.

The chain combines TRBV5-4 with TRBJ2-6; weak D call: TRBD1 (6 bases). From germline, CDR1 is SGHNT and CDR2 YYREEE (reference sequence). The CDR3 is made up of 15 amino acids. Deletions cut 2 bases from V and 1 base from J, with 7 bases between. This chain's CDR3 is CASSLGGSGANVLTF. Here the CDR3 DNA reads TGTGCCAGCAGCTTAGGGGGATCTGGGGCCAACGTCCTGACTTTC.

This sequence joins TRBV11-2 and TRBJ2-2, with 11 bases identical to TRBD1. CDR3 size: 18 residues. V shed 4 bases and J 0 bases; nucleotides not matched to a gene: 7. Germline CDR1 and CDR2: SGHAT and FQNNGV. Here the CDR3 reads CASSWGDRGEANTGELFF. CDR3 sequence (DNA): TGTGCCAGCAGCTGGGGGGACAGGGGGGAGGCGAACACCGGGGAGCTGTTTTTT.

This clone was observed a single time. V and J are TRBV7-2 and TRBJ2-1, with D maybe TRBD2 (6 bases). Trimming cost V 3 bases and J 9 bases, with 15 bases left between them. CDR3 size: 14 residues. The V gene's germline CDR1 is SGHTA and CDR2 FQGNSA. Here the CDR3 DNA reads TGTGCCAGCAGCTTGGTACTAGCATCGGGTGAGCAGTTCTTC. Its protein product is CASSLVLASGEQFF.

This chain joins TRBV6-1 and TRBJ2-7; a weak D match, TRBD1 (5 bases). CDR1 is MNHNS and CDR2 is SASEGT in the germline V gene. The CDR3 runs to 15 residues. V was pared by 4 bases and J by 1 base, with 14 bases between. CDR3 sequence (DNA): TGTGCCAGCAGTGGCCGACAGTCAACTTCCTACGAGCAGTACTTC. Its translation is CASSGRQSTSYEQYF.

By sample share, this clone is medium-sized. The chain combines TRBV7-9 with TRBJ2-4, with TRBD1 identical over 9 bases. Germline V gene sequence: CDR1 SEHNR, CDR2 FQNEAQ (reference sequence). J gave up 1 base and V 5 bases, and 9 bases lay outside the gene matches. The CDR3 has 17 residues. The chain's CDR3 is CASSETQGAAAKNIQYF. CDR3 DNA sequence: TGTGCCAGCAGCGAGACACAGGGGGCAGCGGCCAAAAACATTCAGTACTTC.

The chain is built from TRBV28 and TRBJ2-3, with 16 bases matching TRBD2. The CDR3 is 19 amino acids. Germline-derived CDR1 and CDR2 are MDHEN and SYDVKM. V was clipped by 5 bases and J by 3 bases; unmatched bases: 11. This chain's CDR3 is CASSLLPGLAGGSTDTQYF. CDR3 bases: TGTGCCAGCAGTCTACTCCCGGGACTAGCGGGGGGGAGTACAGATACGCAGTATTTT.

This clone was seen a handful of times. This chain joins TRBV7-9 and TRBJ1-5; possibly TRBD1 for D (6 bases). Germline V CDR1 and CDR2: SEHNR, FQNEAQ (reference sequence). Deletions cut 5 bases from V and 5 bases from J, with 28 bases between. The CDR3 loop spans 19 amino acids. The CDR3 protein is CASSHLRTMGGGQDQPQHF. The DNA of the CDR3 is TGTGCCAGCAGCCATTTACGGACTATGGGAGGGGGACAAGATCAGCCCCAGCATTTT.

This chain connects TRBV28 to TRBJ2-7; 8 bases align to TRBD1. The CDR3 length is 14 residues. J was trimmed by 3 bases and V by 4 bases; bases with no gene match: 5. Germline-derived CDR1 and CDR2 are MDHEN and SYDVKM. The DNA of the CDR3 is TGTGCCAGCAGTTCGGGGGACAGGTTCTACGAGCAGTACTTC. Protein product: CASSSGDRFYEQYF.

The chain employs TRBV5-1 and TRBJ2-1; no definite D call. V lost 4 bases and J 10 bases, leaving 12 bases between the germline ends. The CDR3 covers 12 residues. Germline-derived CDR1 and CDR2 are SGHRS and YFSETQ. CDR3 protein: CASSLVSEEQFF. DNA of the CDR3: TGCGCCAGCAGCCTGGTTTCGGAGGAGCAGTTCTTC.

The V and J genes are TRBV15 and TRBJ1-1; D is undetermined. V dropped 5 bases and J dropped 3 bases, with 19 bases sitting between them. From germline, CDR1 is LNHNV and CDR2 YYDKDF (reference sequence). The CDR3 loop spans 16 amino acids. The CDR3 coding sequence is TGTGCCACCAGCGGAGCTCCGGGAGCGTCTGACACTGAAGCTTTCTTT. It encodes CATSGAPGASDTEAFF. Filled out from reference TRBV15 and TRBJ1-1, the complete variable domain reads DAMVIQNPRYQVTQFGKPVTLSCSQTLNHNVMYWYQQKSSQAPKLLFHYYDKDFNNEADTPDNFQSRRPNTSFCFLDIRSPGLGDTAMYLCATSGAPGASDTEAFFGQGTRLTVV.

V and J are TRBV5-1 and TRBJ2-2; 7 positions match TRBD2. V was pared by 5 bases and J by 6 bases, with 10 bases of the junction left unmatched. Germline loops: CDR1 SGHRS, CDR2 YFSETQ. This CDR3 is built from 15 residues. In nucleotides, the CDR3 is TGCGCCAGCAGATGGGTTGGAGCGGGACCCGGGGAGCTGTTTTTT. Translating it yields CASRWVGAGPGELFF.

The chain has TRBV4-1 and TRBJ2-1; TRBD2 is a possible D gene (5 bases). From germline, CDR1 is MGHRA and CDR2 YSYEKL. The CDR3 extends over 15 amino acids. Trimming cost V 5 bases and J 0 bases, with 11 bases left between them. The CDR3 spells CASSADSNSYNEQFF. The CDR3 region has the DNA TGCGCCAGCAGCGCGGACTCCAACTCCTACAATGAGCAGTTCTTC.

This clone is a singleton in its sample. The CDR3 sequence is CATSRGPGLALNEQFF. The CDR3 DNA sequence: TGTGCCACCAGCAGAGGGCCGGGACTAGCTCTGAATGAGCAGTTCTTC. The chain joins TRBV15 to TRBJ2-1; 9 nucleotides agree with TRBD2. The V segment lost 1 base and the J segment 7 bases; nucleotides outside the gene matches: 8. Germline assignment: CDR1 LNHNV and CDR2 YYDKDF (reference sequence). There are 16 residues in the CDR3.

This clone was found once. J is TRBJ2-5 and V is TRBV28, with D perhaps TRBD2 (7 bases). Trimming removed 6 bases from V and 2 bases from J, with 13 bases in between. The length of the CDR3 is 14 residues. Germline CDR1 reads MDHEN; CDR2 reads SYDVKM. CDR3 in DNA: TGTGCCAGCAGGGTAGGGGGGGGACAAGAGACCCAGTACTTC. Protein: CASRVGGGQETQYF.

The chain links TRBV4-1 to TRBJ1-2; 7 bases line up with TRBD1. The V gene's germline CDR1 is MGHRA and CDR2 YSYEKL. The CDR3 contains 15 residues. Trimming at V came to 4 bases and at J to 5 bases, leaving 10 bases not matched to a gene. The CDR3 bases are TGCGCCAGCAGCCTACGACAGGGAGCTACTTATGGCTACACCTTC. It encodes CASSLRQGATYGYTF.

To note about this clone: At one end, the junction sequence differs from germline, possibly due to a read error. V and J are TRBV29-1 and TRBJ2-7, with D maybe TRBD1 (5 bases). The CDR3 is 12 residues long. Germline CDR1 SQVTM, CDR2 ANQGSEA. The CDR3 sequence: CSVQDSPYEQYF. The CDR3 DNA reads TGCAGCGTTCAAGACAGTCCCTACGAGCAGTACTTC.

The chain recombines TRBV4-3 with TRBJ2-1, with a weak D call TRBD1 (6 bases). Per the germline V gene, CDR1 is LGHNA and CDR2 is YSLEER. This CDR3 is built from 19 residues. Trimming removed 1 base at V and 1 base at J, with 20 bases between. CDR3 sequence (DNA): TGCGCCAGCAGCCAAGGATACACTTCAGGGGCGGCATCCTACAATGAGCAGTTCTTC. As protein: CASSQGYTSGAASYNEQFF.

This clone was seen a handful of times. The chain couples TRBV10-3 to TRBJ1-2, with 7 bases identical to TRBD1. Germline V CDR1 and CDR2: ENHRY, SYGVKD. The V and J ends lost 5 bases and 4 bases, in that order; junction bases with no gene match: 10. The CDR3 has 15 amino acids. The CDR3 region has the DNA TGTGCCATCAGTTTGGAACAGGGGATCGGCTATGGCTACACCTTC. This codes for CAISLEQGIGYGYTF.